Presented here are 18 T cell receptor beta chains from one specimen sequenced in a study of response to subunit inactivated influenza vaccine. TCRdb redid the calling of the RT-PCR reads with MiXCR, one entry per CDR3 protein. This sample has 500,000 to 600,000 distinct CDR3 sequences, with less than 8% found just once. The sequences come from PBMCs from blood, collected about 23 months after vaccination. All receptors derive from a man between 50 and 69 years old who received an inactivated influenza vaccine.

A few counts support this clonotype. The CDR3 DNA reads TGCAGTGCTAGATTGGGGGATGGGAACACTGAAGCTTTCTTT. This sequence encodes CSARLGDGNTEAFF. J is TRBJ1-1 and V is TRBV20-1, with D maybe TRBD1 (5 bases). The length of the CDR3 is 14 residues. The germline gives CDR1 DFQATT, CDR2 SNEGSKA (reference sequence). Trimming pared 2 bases from V and 1 base from J, leaving 11 bases between.

This clonotype came up a few times. The chain is built from TRBV10-3 and TRBJ2-1, with a possible D match to TRBD1 (5 bases). The length of the CDR3 is 15 residues. Trimming shortened V by 3 bases and J by 7 bases, and 16 bases separated the two germline ends. Germline V lookup: CDR1 ENHRY, CDR2 SYGVKD. The CDR3 here is CAISDLSQGENEQFF. CDR3 in DNA: TGTGCCATCAGTGACCTGAGCCAGGGCGAGAATGAGCAGTTCTTC.

This clonotype appeared a few times. The chain has TRBV12-5 and TRBJ1-1; perhaps TRBD1 as D (6 bases). Germline CDR1 is LGHNT and CDR2 is FRNRAP. The CDR3 extends over 13 amino acids. V was trimmed by 1 base and J by 5 bases, leaving 8 bases between them. CDR3 in amino acids: CASGLDRATEAFF. The CDR3 DNA follows: TGTGCTAGTGGTTTGGACAGGGCGACTGAAGCTTTCTTT.

The chain links TRBV6-2 or TRBV6-3 to TRBJ1-5, with no clear D. CDR1 and CDR2 (germline): MNHEY, SVGEGT. This CDR3 is built from 13 residues. Trimming pared 0 bases from V and 6 bases from J, leaving 6 bases between. In DNA, the CDR3 is TGTGCCAGCAGTTACTCGTTCGGTCAGCCCCAGCATTTT. Amino acid sequence: CASSYSFGQPQHF.

The table lists this clonotype with many counts. The rearrangement links TRBV6-1 to TRBJ1-5; TRBD1 aligns across 7 bases. CDR1 MNHNS and CDR2 SASEGT come from the germline V gene. The ends lost 6 bases at V and 5 bases at J; junction bases unmatched: 7. This CDR3 is 14 amino acids long. Written as DNA, the CDR3 is TGTGCCAGCAGCCCCGGGACAGCCTATCAGCCCCAGCATTTT. It is translated as CASSPGTAYQPQHF.

This clonotype was seen more than once but under ten times. The chain joins TRBV20-1 to TRBJ2-5; the match to TRBD2 covers 10 bases. The CDR3 spans 14 residues. Germline V gives CDR1 DFQATT, CDR2 SNEGSKA (reference sequence). V lost 6 bases, J lost 5 bases, and 9 bases stayed unmatched. This CDR3 reads CSATSGGAWETQYF. CDR3 in DNA: TGCAGTGCCACGAGCGGGGGGGCCTGGGAGACCCAGTACTTC.

This clonotype was counted at least ten times. The J gene is TRBJ2-1, the V gene TRBV7-8; the match to TRBD2 covers 10 bases. The CDR3 consists of 17 residues. Germline V gene sequence: CDR1 SGHVS, CDR2 FQNEAQ. Germline trimming cut 1 base from V and 4 bases from J; bases unmatched to any gene: 7. The CDR3 DNA follows: TGTGCCAGCAGCTTAGGGGCCGGGACTAGCGTGTACAATGAGCAGTTCTTC. Its protein product is CASSLGAGTSVYNEQFF.

The rearrangement links TRBV11-2 to TRBJ2-7; D not certain. The germline gives CDR1 SGHAT, CDR2 FQNNGV. V lost 5 bases and J lost 3, with 11 bases in between. The CDR3 has 13 amino acids. The CDR3 loop is CASSPMNDYEQYF. CDR3 DNA sequence: TGTGCCAGCAGCCCCATGAATGACTACGAGCAGTACTTC. Full variable domain (missing parts from reference TRBV11-2 and TRBJ2-7): EAGVAQSPRYKIIEKRQSVAFWCNPISGHATLYWYQQILGQGPKLLIQFQNNGVVDDSQLPKDRFSAERLKGVDSTLKIQPAKLEDSAVYLCASSPMNDYEQYFGPGTRLTVT.

This clonotype occurred many times. This chain connects TRBV29-1 to TRBJ1-2; 7 bases are a match to TRBD1. The CDR3 spans 15 residues. CDR1 and CDR2 from the germline V gene are SQVTM and ANQGSEA. The junction had 16 bases not matched to a gene; V was cut back by 8 bases and J by 4 bases. The CDR3 spells CSCSSGGDGGYGYTF. The CDR3 region has the DNA TGCAGCTGTTCATCAGGGGGGGACGGAGGCTATGGCTACACCTTC.

The sample holds a few counts of this clonotype. It is likely a read error, because the conserved phenylalanine at the end of the CDR3 is missing. The chain uses TRBV5-5 and TRBJ2-2, with a possible D match to TRBD1 (6 bases). The ends were cut back, 4 bases at V and 5 bases at J, with 21 bases in the middle. This CDR3 has 17 amino acids. Germline assignment: CDR1 SGHKS and CDR2 YYEKEE (reference sequence). CDR3 loop: CASSPRWLGAGTGELFL. CDR3 coding DNA: TGTGCCAGCAGCCCCCGCTGGTTGGGGGCAGGGACCGGGGAGCTGTTTCTT.

This clonotype was picked up many times. This rearrangement joins TRBV19 to TRBJ1-6, with 7 bases fitting TRBD1. J lost 7 bases, V lost 6 bases, and 9 bases had no gene match. The CDR3 is 15 amino acids. CDR1 and CDR2 from the germline V gene are LNHDA and SQIVND (reference sequence). The CDR3 loop is CASSPRGRGNSPLHF. CDR3 bases: TGTGCCAGTAGCCCGAGGGGGCGCGGGAATTCACCCCTCCACTTT.

The rearrangement uses TRBV28 and TRBJ1-1, with D possibly being TRBD1 (5 bases). CDR3 length equals 14 residues. V lost 5 bases and J 2 bases, leaving 12 bases between the germline ends. Per germline, CDR1 MDHEN and CDR2 SYDVKM. CDR3 nucleotides: TGTGCCAGCAGTCTCCGACAGTACAACACTGAAGCTTTCTTT. Translating gives CASSLRQYNTEAFF.

The chain joins TRBV20-1 to TRBJ2-7; 8 nucleotides match TRBD2. This CDR3 contains 12 residues. V lost 6 bases to trimming and J lost 5 bases; unmatched junction nucleotides: 6. Germline V gives CDR1 DFQATT, CDR2 SNEGSKA (reference sequence). CDR3 nucleotide sequence: TGCAGTGCCGAGCGGGAGAGACACGAGCAGTACTTC. Encoded protein: CSAERERHEQYF.

The rearrangement uses TRBV5-6 and TRBJ2-7; tentatively, D is TRBD1 (6 bases). V dropped 3 bases and J dropped 2 bases, with 12 bases sitting between them. The CDR3 runs to 14 residues. CDR1 is SGHDT, CDR2 YYEEEE, per germline. The CDR3, as DNA: TGTGCCAGCAGCTGGGGGACACGAGCCTACGAGCAGTACTTC. It encodes CASSWGTRAYEQYF.

This clonotype was observed a handful of times. The V gene is TRBV9, the J gene TRBJ2-2, with 7 bases that match TRBD2. The trim removed 4 bases at V and 3 bases at J, leaving 12 bases unmatched. Germline CDR1 reads SGDLS; CDR2 reads YYNGEE. This CDR3 region has 17 residues. CDR3 in DNA: TGTGCCAGCAGCCCAGAGGCAGCGGGGCTTCACACCGGGGAGCTGTTTTTT. Amino acids: CASSPEAAGLHTGELFF.

This clonotype was detected only a few times. This rearrangement joins TRBV5-1 to TRBJ2-3; D tentatively reads TRBD1 or TRBD2 (5 bases each). Trimming stripped 0 bases from V and 5 bases from J, with 10 bases between. The CDR3 is 14 amino acids. Germline V gene data show CDR1 as SGHRS and CDR2 as YFSETQ. In DNA form, the CDR3 reads TGCGCCAGCAGCTTGGGGGACGTTGGAGATACGCAGTATTTT. Translated, it gives CASSLGDVGDTQYF.

The rearrangement links TRBV4-2 to TRBJ2-5; possible D gene TRBD2, 5 bases. Trimming removed 1 base at V and 4 bases at J, with 10 bases between. The length of the CDR3 is 14 residues. Germline CDR1 and CDR2: LGHNA and YNFKEQ. The DNA for the CDR3 is TGTGCCAGCAGCCAAGGTAATCGGGGAGAGACCCAGTACTTC. Residues: CASSQGNRGETQYF.

This clonotype appeared a few times. The gene calls are TRBV2 and TRBJ2-7; TRBD1 agrees at 8 bases. Germline assignment: CDR1 SNHLY and CDR2 FYNNEI. With V trimmed by 5 bases and J by 5 bases, 8 bases remained unmatched. The CDR3 has 14 residues. The CDR3 reads CASSKGQAVDEQYF. CDR3 nucleotides: TGTGCCAGCAGTAAGGGACAGGCGGTCGACGAGCAGTACTTC.